One sample yielded the 10 T cell receptor beta chains listed below, sequenced in a study of blood T cells in healthy people across ages. Together with a sample-barcoded 5' primer, a J-beta primer mix was included in a second PCR lasting about 7 to 11 cycles. MiXCR was run by TCRdb on the 5' RACE reads, yielding one entry per CDR3 protein. The table has 780,000 or so distinct CDR3 sequences, 45% to 70% seen once. Material: blood. The receptor source for this set is a middle-aged man in good health.

The chain combines TRBV4-1 with TRBJ1-4; 7 bases align to TRBD1. V trimming: 5 bases; J trimming: 8 bases; junction bases outside the gene matches: 11. Germline V CDR1 and CDR2: MGHRA, YSYEKL. The length of the CDR3 is 15 residues. CDR3 bases: TGCGCCAGCAGCGACCTTGGGAGGGGGCTCGAAAAACTGTTTTTT. This gives the protein CASSDLGRGLEKLFF.

The chain couples TRBV28 to TRBJ1-2; TRBD1 might be the D (5 bases). Germline V CDR1 and CDR2: MDHEN, SYDVKM. Trimming pared 6 bases from V and 2 bases from J, leaving 22 bases between. The CDR3 has 17 amino acids. The CDR3 DNA reads TGTGCCAGCAGCCCCTCGGGGGAGCTCCTCCTGAACTATGGCTACACCTTC. Its protein is CASSPSGELLLNYGYTF.

The chain links TRBV15 to TRBJ2-7; TRBD1 agrees at 8 bases. This CDR3 contains 15 residues. CDR1 and CDR2 from the germline V gene are LNHNV and YYDKDF (reference sequence). V trimming: 2 bases; J trimming: 7 bases; junction bases outside the gene matches: 10. The CDR3 bases are TGTGCCACCAGCAGACCTGGACAGGGCGTTAAGGAGCAGTACTTC. It is translated as CATSRPGQGVKEQYF.

This clonotype was observed many times. The rearrangement joins TRBV20-1 to TRBJ2-7; 12 nucleotides match TRBD2. V dropped 6 bases and J dropped 10; count of bases not matched to a gene: 10. Germline assignment: CDR1 DFQATT and CDR2 SNEGSKA (reference sequence). The CDR3 runs to 13 residues. The CDR3: CSATGLAGLSQYF. In DNA, the CDR3 is TGCAGTGCGACCGGACTAGCGGGACTTTCCCAGTACTTC.

V gene TRBV6-2 or TRBV6-3 combines with J gene TRBJ2-7; TRBD1 matches 8 bases. The CDR3 loop spans 14 amino acids. Germline V gene data show CDR1 as MNHEY and CDR2 as SVGEGT. Trimming cost V 7 bases and J 0 bases; bases outside gene matches: 5. CDR3 DNA sequence: TGTGCCAGCAAGCCCACAGGGGGCTCCTACGAGCAGTACTTC. As protein: CASKPTGGSYEQYF.

The chain carries TRBV7-9 and TRBJ2-1; no firm D call. The V gene's germline CDR1 is SEHNR and CDR2 FQNEAQ (reference sequence). V shed 3 bases and J shed 6 bases, with 18 bases lying between them. The CDR3 consists of 16 residues. CDR3 DNA: TGTGCCAGCAGCTTCAGGACGGATAGGTTCGTCAATGAGCAGTTCTTC. Its protein is CASSFRTDRFVNEQFF.

This clonotype appeared a few times. This chain joins TRBV28 and TRBJ1-2, with 7 bases fitting TRBD1. The CDR3 spans 14 residues. CDR1 and CDR2 from the germline V gene are MDHEN and SYDVKM. The V and J ends lost 6 bases and 4 bases, in that order; junction bases with no gene match: 8. The CDR3 loop is CASRMTGIVYGYTF. The CDR3 nucleotides are TGTGCCAGCAGAATGACAGGGATAGTCTATGGCTACACCTTC.

The chain recombines TRBV29-1 with TRBJ2-4, with D possibly being TRBD1 (5 bases). Judging by the DNA end, TRBJ2-7 fits better; the J call may be wrong. The germline V gene has CDR1 SQVTM and CDR2 ANQGSEA. The CDR3 extends over 12 amino acids. DNA of the CDR3: TGCAGCGTTGCAGGCAGGGACTACGAGCAGTACTTC. This gives the protein CSVAGRDYEQYF.

The V call is TRBV18, the J call TRBJ1-2; no definite D call. Trimming removed 4 bases from V and 0 bases from J, with 12 bases in between. Per germline, CDR1 KGHSH and CDR2 LQKENI. This CDR3 spans 15 amino acids. CDR3 nucleotide sequence: TGTGCCAGCTCACTATCGACTGAAGCTAACTATGGCTACACCTTC. Its translation is CASSLSTEANYGYTF.

The chain joins TRBV20-1 to TRBJ2-4; no clear D. V shed 3 bases and J shed 9 bases, with 15 bases lying between them. CDR3 length: 13 amino acids. Germline-derived CDR1 and CDR2 are DFQATT and SNEGSKA (reference sequence). The CDR3 reads CSARNTNVGIQYF. The CDR3 DNA follows: TGCAGTGCTAGGAACACAAACGTGGGCATTCAGTACTTC.